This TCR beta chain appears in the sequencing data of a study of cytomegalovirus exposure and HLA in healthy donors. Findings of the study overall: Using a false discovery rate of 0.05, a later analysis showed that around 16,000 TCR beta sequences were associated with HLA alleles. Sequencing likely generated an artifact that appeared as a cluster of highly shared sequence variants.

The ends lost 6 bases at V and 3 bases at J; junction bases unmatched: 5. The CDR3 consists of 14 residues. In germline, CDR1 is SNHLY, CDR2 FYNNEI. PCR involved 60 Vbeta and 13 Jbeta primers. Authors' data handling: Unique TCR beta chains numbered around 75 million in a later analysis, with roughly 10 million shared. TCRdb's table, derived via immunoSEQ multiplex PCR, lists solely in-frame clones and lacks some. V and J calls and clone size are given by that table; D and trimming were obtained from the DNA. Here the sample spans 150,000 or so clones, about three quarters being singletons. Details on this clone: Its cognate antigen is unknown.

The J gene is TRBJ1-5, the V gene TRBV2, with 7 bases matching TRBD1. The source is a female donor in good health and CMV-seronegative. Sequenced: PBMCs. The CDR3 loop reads CASSLGQINQPQHF. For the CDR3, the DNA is TGTGCCAGCAGCCTGGGACAGATCAATCAGCCCCAGCATTTT.